One sample yielded the 20 T cell receptor beta chains listed below, sequenced in a study of blood T cell repertoires in COVID-19. Libraries were prepared by immunoSEQ multiplex PCR; TCRdb keeps only in-frame clonotypes and omits some of them. This table holds about 390,000 clones, about 89% found once. Sample: peripheral blood. These receptors were taken from a woman aged 60-75 years with COVID-19, enrolled during active disease.

The chain recombines TRBV27 with TRBJ1-5, with no clear D. Trimming removed 5 bases at V and 4 bases at J, with 9 bases between. The length of the CDR3 is 13 residues. In germline, CDR1 is MNHEY, CDR2 SMNVEV (reference sequence). CDR3 in amino acids: CASSRQVNQPQHF. CDR3 nucleotide sequence: TGTGCCAGCAGTCGCCAGGTTAATCAGCCCCAGCATTTT.

The chain couples TRBV2 to TRBJ1-2; possible D gene TRBD1, 6 bases. CDR3 size: 13 residues. The germline CDR1 and CDR2 sequences are SNHLY and FYNNEI. Trimming removed 3 bases at V and 7 bases at J, with 12 bases between. The chain's CDR3 is CASSERGAAGYTF. Here the CDR3 DNA reads TGTGCCAGCAGTGAGCGGGGGGCAGCTGGCTACACCTTC.

The CDR3 here is CASSHRQGARAFF. The CDR3 DNA follows: TGCGCCAGCAGCCATAGACAGGGGGCGAGGGCTTTCTTT. The rearrangement links TRBV4-1 to TRBJ1-1; 10 bases match TRBD1. The CDR3 is 13 residues long. In germline, CDR1 is MGHRA, CDR2 YSYEKL. The V gene end was trimmed by 3 bases and the J gene end by 11 bases; junction bases not matched to a gene: 6.

The V call is TRBV1, the J call TRBJ1-4. TRBV1 is assigned pseudogene status. CDR3 length: 15 residues. This CDR3 reads CTSSPPRVREEKLFF. The DNA of the CDR3 is TGCACCAGCAGCCCTCCAAGGGTGAGGGAGGAAAAACTGTTTTTT.

This clone has more than one count but fewer than ten. As DNA, the CDR3 is TGTGCCACCAGTGACCCCGGACTAGCGGGGGGGCACCAAGAGACCCAGTACTTC. Its translation is CATSDPGLAGGHQETQYF. The chain is built from TRBV24-1 and TRBJ2-5; 15 bases are shared with TRBD2. This CDR3 is 18 amino acids long. CDR1 and CDR2 (germline): KGHDR, SFDVKD. V dropped 4 bases and J dropped 0; count of bases not matched to a gene: 5.

The CDR3 DNA sequence: TGTGCCAGCAGACCAACCGGGACAGCCTACGAGCAGTACTTC. It yields the protein CASRPTGTAYEQYF. The J gene is TRBJ2-7, the V gene TRBV6-5, with TRBD1 identical over 7 bases. Germline V gives CDR1 MNHEY, CDR2 SVGAGI. The V and J ends lost 6 bases and 2 bases, in that order; junction bases with no gene match: 7. CDR3 length: 14 amino acids.

The CDR3 reads CASSSDAGTRETQYF. The CDR3 DNA is TGTGCCAGCAGCTCGGACGCCGGGACTAGAGAGACCCAGTACTTC. J is TRBJ2-5 and V is TRBV5-4; 8 nucleotides align to TRBD2. CDR1 and CDR2 from the germline V gene are SGHNT and YYREEE (reference sequence). The J segment lost 4 bases and the V segment lost 3 bases, leaving 8 bases of the junction unmatched. CDR3 length equals 15 residues.

To note about this clone: The sample contains more than one DNA sequence encoding this CDR3. J is TRBJ1-1 and V is TRBV3-1 (or the pseudogene TRBV3-2); D is unresolved. The CDR3 length is 14 residues. CDR1 is LGHDT, CDR2 YNNKEL, per germline (reference sequence). The ends were cut back, 0 bases at V and 5 bases at J, with 10 bases in the middle. CDR3 coding DNA: TGTGCCAGCAGCCAAGATCGGGTAAGAACTGAAGCTTTCTTT. As protein: CASSQDRVRTEAFF.

The J gene is TRBJ2-7, the V gene TRBV28, with TRBD1 matching over 7 bases. In germline, CDR1 is MDHEN, CDR2 SYDVKM. The CDR3 consists of 14 residues. V shed 2 bases, J shed 3 bases, and the junction held 4 bases outside the gene matches. CDR3 residues: CASSLGAGGYEQYF. In DNA, the CDR3 is TGTGCCAGCAGTTTAGGTGCAGGGGGCTACGAGCAGTACTTC. The full variable domain, rest sourced from reference TRBV28 and TRBJ2-7, is DVKVTQSSRYLVKRTGEKVFLECVQDMDHENMFWYRQDPGLGLRLIYFSYDVKMKEKGDIPEGYSVSREKKERFSLILESASTNQTSMYLCASSLGAGGYEQYFGPGTRLTVT.

This clone was counted once. The rearrangement joins TRBV6-1 to TRBJ1-1; D gene uncertain. This CDR3 has 13 amino acids. V was pared by 2 bases and J by 11 bases, with 15 bases between. Germline V lookup: CDR1 MNHNS, CDR2 SASEGT. The DNA for the CDR3 is TGTGCCAGCAGTGAACCTGCCCAGAGGGTTGCTTTCTTT. Amino acids: CASSEPAQRVAFF.

Only one count was recorded for this clone. The CDR3 loop is CASSFPYGEKLFF. For the CDR3, the DNA is TGTGCCAGCAGCTTTCCTTACGGTGAAAAACTGTTTTTT. The chain is built from TRBV7-9 and TRBJ1-4; D remains ambiguous. Trimming took off 3 bases at V and 7 bases at J, with 9 bases between the two ends. Germline V CDR1 and CDR2: SEHNR, FQNEAQ (reference sequence). The length of the CDR3 is 13 residues.

The rearrangement joins TRBV18 to TRBJ2-5; 10 nucleotides match TRBD1. Germline V gene sequence: CDR1 KGHSH, CDR2 LQKENI. The CDR3 consists of 15 residues. Trimming took 3 bases from V and 4 from J; bases not matched to a gene: 5. The CDR3 here is CASSPRQGAGETQYF. CDR3 coding DNA: TGTGCCAGCTCACCTAGACAGGGGGCCGGAGAGACCCAGTACTTC.

In its sample, this clone was seen once. This chain joins TRBV13 and TRBJ2-7, with a weak D call TRBD2 (7 bases). This CDR3 region has 15 residues. V shed 1 base and J shed 5 bases, with 15 bases lying between them. Germline lookup yields CDR1 PRHDT and CDR2 FYEKMQ (reference sequence). DNA of the CDR3: TGTGCCAGCAGCTTAGCCCCGACGGGGGGCAACGAGCAGTACTTC. Translated, it gives CASSLAPTGGNEQYF.

This clone has a handful of counts. The V and J genes are TRBV5-8 and TRBJ1-4, with unresolved D. Trimming shortened V by 0 bases and J by 4 bases, and 7 bases separated the two germline ends. The CDR3 length is 14 residues. From germline, CDR1 is SGHTS and CDR2 YDEGEE. The CDR3 spells CASSLGLINEKLFF. CDR3 coding DNA: TGTGCCAGCAGCTTGGGGCTGATTAATGAAAAACTGTTTTTT. The variable domain in full, with the rest retrieved from reference TRBV5-8 and TRBJ1-4, is EAGVTQSPTHLIKTRGQQATLRCSPISGHTSVYWYQQALGLGLQFLLWYDEGEERNRGNFPPRFSGRQFPNYSSELNVNALELEDSALYLCASSLGLINEKLFFGSGTQLSVL.

The chain carries TRBV6-1 and TRBJ2-3; TRBD2 aligns across 9 bases. The CDR3 runs 15 residues. CDR1 is MNHNS and CDR2 is SASEGT in the germline V gene. V was clipped by 6 bases and J by 2 bases; unmatched bases: 6. The CDR3 sequence is CASRASGANTDTQYF. CDR3 sequence (DNA): TGTGCCAGCAGAGCTAGCGGGGCTAACACAGATACGCAGTATTTT.

DNA of the CDR3: TGTGCCAGCAGTCTCCCTAACGGGCCCCAGCATTTT. Residues: CASSLPNGPQHF. V and J are TRBV3-1 (or the pseudogene TRBV3-2) and TRBJ1-5, with D hard to call. Trimming cost V 6 bases and J 9 bases, with 12 bases left between them. CDR3 size: 12 residues. The germline CDR1 and CDR2 sequences are LGHDT and YNNKEL (reference sequence).

The genes are TRBV5-1 and TRBJ2-3; D unresolved. The germline V and J ends were trimmed by 0 bases and 4 bases, with 9 bases remaining between them. Germline-derived CDR1 and CDR2 are SGHRS and YFSETQ. The CDR3 loop spans 14 amino acids. The CDR3 region is CASSLEATSDTQYF. DNA for the CDR3: TGCGCCAGCAGCTTGGAAGCTACCTCAGATACGCAGTATTTT.

The V and J genes are TRBV28 and TRBJ1-4; D uncertain. The CDR3 runs to 13 residues. Trimming shortened V by 11 bases and J by 5 bases, and 15 bases separated the two germline ends. CDR1 and CDR2 from the germline V gene are MDHEN and SYDVKM. CDR3 DNA sequence: TGTGCCTCTCATGGGAGTTTAAATGAAAAACTGTTTTTT. It codes for CASHGSLNEKLFF.

The rearrangement links TRBV3-1 (or the pseudogene TRBV3-2) to TRBJ1-5, with D possibly matching TRBD1 (6 bases). CDR1 and CDR2 from the germline V gene are LGHDT and YNNKEL (reference sequence). V lost 2 bases, J lost 4 bases, and 21 bases lay in between. The CDR3 spans 18 residues. CDR3 protein: CASSQSSPYGGRNQPQHF. The CDR3 DNA sequence: TGTGCCAGCAGCCAATCATCCCCCTACGGGGGGCGGAATCAGCCCCAGCATTTT.

This clone was detected only once. The chain joins TRBV6-1 to TRBJ2-7; D perhaps matches TRBD2 (6 bases). This CDR3 has 16 amino acids. The V and J ends lost 3 bases and 4 bases respectively, with 19 bases between them. CDR1 MNHNS and CDR2 SASEGT come from the germline V gene. The CDR3 DNA sequence: TGTGCCAGCAGTGAGGGGGTCCAGGGACTGCTATACGAGCAGTACTTC. Translation: CASSEGVQGLLYEQYF.